The subject of this entry is one T cell receptor (beta chain). Those patients picked for sequencing had displayed CD8+CD57+ cell expansion on flow cytometry. The data stem from a study of CD8+CD57+ T cells in acquired aplastic anemia. Overall study context: Sorted cells (CD4+ and CD8+) yielded DNA amounts that averaged approximately 3 ug.

Genomic DNA acted as the template from which TCR beta VDJ combination and CDR3 sequence profiling were carried out. TCRdb reprocessed the reads via MiXCR and lists one record per CDR3 protein. This sample has 400,000 to 600,000 distinct CDR3 sequences, with around 33% found just once. The V and J ends lost 4 bases and 2 bases, in that order; junction bases with no gene match: 7. This CDR3 comprises 18 residues. The germline gives CDR1 SGHAT, CDR2 FQDESV (reference sequence). The sample consisted of sorted CD4+, CD8+, or CD8+CD57+ T cells (not recorded which) from PBMCs. This receptor was identified in a human donor with aplastic anemia. The chain couples TRBV11-1 to TRBJ2-3; TRBD2 matches at 15 bases. Written as DNA, the CDR3 is TGTGCCAGCAGCTATGAGGGACTAGCGGGGGGATACACAGATACGCAGTATTTT. Protein product: CASSYEGLAGGYTDTQYF.